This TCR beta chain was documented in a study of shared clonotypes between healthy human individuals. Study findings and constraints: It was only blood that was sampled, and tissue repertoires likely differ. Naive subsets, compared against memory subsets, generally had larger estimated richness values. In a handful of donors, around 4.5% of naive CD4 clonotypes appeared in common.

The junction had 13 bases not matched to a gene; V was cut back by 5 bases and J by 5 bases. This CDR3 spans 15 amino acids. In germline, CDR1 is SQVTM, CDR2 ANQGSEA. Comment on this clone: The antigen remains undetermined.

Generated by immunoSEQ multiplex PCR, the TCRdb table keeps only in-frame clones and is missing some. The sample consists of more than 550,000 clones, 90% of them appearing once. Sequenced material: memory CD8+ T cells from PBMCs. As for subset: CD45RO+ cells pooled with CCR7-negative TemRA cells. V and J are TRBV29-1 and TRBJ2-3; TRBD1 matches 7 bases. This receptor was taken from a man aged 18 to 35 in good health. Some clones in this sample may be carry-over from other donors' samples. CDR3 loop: CSVIPGQPPRDTQYF. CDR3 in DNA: TGCAGCGTTATACCGGGACAGCCTCCCAGAGATACGCAGTATTTT.